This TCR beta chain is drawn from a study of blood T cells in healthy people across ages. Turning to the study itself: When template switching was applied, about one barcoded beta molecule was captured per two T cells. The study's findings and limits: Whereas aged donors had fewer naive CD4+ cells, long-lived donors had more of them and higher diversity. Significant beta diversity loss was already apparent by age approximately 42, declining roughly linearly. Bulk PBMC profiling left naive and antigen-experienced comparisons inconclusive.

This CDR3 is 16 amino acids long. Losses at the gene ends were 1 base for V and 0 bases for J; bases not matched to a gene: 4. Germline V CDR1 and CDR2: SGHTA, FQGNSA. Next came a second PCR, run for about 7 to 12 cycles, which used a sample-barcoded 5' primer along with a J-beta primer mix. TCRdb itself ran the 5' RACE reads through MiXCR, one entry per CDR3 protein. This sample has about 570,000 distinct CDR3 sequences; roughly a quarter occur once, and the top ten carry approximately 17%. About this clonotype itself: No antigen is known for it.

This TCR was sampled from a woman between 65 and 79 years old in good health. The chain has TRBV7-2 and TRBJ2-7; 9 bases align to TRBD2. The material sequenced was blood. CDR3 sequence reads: CASSLVAGATSYEQYF. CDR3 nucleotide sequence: TGTGCCAGCAGCTTAGTAGCGGGGGCGACCTCCTACGAGCAGTACTTC.